This entry describes one T cell receptor beta chain. The antigen remains undetermined. At one of its ends the junction is not consistent with the germline gene, which may arise from a read error. Then a second PCR, running roughly 7 to 11 cycles, was carried out with a sample-barcoded 5' primer and a J-beta primer mix. TCRdb analysed the 5' RACE reads with MiXCR anew, one entry per CDR3 protein. The data show more than 650,000 distinct CDR3 sequences, roughly 25% seen once. The data were taken from a study of blood T cells in healthy people across ages. This CDR3 region has 14 residues. Germline V gene lookup returns CDR1 SGHDT and CDR2 YYEEEE. Study-wide results and limits: Higher diversity and more naive CD4+ cells were features of long-lived donors, compared to aged donors.

These data also formed part of another study, on T cells of mothers and their children.

Sequenced input: blood. The clonotype originates from a boy between 5 and 17 years old in good health. The chain couples TRBV5-6 to TRBJ2-5, with D perhaps being TRBD1 or TRBD2 (5 bases each). CDR3 sequence (DNA): TGTGCCAGCAGCTTGGTGAGTGGGGGTACCAACAGGTTCTTC. Residues: CASSLVSGGTNRFF.